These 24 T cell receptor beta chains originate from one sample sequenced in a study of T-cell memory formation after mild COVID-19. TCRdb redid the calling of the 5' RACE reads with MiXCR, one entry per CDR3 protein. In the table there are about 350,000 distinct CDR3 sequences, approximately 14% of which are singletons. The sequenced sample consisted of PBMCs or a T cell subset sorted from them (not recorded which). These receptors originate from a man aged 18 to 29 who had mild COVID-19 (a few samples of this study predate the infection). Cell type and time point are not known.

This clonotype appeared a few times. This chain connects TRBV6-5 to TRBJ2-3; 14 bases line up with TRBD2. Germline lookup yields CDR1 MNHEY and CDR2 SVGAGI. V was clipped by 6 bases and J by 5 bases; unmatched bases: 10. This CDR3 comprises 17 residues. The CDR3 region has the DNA TGTGCCAGCAGACCACTCGGACTAGCGGGGGGCGAAGATACGCAGTATTTT. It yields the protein CASRPLGLAGGEDTQYF.

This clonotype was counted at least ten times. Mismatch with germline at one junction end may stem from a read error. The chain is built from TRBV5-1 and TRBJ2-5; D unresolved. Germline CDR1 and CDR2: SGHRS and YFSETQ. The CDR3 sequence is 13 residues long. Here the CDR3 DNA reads TGTGCCAGCAGCTTCCCGGGCCAAGAGACCCAGTACTTC. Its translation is CASSFPGQETQYF.

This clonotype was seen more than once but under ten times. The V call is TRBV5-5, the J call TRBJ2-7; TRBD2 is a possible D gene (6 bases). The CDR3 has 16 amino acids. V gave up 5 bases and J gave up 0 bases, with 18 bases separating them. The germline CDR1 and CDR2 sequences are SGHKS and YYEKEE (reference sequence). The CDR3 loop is CASSLGETSPSYEQYF. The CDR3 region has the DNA TGTGCCAGCAGTTTAGGGGAAACTAGCCCCTCCTACGAGCAGTACTTC.

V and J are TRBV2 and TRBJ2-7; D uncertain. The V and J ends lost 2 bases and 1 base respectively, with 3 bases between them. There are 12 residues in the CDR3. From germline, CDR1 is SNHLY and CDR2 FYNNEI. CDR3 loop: CASSELSYEQYF. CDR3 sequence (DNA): TGTGCCAGCAGTGAACTGTCCTACGAGCAGTACTTC.

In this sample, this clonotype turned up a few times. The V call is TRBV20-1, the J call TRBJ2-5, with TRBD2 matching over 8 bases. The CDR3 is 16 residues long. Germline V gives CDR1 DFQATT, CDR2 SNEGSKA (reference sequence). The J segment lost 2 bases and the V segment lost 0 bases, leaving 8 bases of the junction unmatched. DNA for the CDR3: TGCAGTGCTAGAGATACCGCGGGGGGCACTCAAGAGACCCAGTACTTC. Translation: CSARDTAGGTQETQYF.

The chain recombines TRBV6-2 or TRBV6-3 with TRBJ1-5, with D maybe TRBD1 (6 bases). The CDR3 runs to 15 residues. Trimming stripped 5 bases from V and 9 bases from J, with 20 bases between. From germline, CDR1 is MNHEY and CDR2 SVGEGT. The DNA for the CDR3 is TGTGCCAGCAGTCGCGACAGCTTCGGAGGGGGGCCCCAGCATTTT. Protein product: CASSRDSFGGGPQHF.

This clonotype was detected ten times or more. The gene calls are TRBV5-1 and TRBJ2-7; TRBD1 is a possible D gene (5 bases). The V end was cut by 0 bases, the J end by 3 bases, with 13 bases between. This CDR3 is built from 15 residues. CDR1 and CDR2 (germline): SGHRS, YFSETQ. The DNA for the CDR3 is TGCGCCAGCAGCTTGGGGGCAGGGATAAACTACGAGCAGTACTTC. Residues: CASSLGAGINYEQYF.

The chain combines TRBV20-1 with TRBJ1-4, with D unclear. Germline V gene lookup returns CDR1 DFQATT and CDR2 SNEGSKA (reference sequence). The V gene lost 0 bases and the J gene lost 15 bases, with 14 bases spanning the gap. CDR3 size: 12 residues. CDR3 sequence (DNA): TGCAGTGCTAGAGATAAGAGGACTGTGATGTTTTTT. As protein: CSARDKRTVMFF.

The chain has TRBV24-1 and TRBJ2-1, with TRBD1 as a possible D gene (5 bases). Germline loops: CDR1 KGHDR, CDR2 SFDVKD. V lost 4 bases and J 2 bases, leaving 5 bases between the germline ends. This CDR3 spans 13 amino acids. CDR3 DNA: TGTGCCACCAGTGAAGGGGCCTACAATGAGCAGTTCTTC. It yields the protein CATSEGAYNEQFF.

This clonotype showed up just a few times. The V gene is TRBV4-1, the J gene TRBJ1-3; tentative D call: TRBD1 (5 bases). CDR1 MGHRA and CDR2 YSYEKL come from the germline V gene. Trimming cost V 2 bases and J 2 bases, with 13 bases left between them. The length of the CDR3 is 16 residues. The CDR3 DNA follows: TGCGCCAGCAGCCAACCCGCAGGGATGGCTGGAAACACCATATATTTT. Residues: CASSQPAGMAGNTIYF.

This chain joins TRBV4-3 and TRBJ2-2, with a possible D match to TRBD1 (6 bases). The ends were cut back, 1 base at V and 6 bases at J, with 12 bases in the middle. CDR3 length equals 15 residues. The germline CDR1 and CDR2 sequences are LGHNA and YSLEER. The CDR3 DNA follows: TGCGCCAGCAGCCAAGGGGACAAGGGTCCCGGGGAGCTGTTTTTT. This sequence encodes CASSQGDKGPGELFF.

The CDR3 DNA reads TGTGCCAGCAGCTTAAACAGCCTTCAGCCCCAGCATTTT. Translated: CASSLNSLQPQHF. V usage is TRBV7-9 and J usage is TRBJ1-5, with unresolved D. From germline, CDR1 is SEHNR and CDR2 FQNEAQ (reference sequence). CDR3 length: 13 residues. Trimming took off 2 bases at V and 6 bases at J, with 8 bases between the two ends.

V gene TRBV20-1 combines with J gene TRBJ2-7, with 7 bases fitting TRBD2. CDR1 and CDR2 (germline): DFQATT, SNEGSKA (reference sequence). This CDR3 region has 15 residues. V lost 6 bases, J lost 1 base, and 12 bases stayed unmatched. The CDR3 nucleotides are TGCAGTGCCAACTTGTGGGCTAGCGGTTCCTACGAGCAGTACTTC. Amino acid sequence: CSANLWASGSYEQYF.

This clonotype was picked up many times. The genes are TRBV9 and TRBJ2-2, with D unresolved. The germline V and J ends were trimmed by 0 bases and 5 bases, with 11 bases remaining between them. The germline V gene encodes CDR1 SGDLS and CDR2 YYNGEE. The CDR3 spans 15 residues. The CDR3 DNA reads TGTGCCAGCAGCGTAGAACTTGGCAGGACCGGGGAGCTGTTTTTT. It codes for CASSVELGRTGELFF.

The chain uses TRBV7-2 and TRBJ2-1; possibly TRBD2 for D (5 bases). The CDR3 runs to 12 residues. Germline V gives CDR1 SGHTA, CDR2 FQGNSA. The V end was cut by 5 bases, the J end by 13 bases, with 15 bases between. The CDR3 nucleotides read TGTGCCAGCAGCCCTATGAGGGATTCCCAGTTCTTC. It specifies CASSPMRDSQFF.

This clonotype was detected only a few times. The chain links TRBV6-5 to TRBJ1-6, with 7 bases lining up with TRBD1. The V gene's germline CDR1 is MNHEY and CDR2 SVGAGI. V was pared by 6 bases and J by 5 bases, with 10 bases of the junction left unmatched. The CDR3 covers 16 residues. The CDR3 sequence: CASSPRWQGDNSPLHF. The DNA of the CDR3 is TGTGCCAGCAGCCCTCGTTGGCAGGGGGATAATTCACCCCTCCACTTT.

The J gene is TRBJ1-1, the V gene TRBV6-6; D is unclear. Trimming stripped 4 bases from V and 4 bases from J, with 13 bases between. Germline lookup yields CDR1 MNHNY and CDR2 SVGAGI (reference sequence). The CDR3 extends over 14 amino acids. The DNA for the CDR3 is TGTGCCAGCAGTTTGCTTAAACGAGGCACTGAAGCTTTCTTT. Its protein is CASSLLKRGTEAFF.

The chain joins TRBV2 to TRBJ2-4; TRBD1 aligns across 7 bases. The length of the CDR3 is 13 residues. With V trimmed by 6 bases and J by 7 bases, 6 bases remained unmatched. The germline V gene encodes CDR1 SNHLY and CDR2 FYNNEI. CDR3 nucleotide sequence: TGTGCCAGCAGCGAACAGGGGCTTAACATTCAGTACTTC. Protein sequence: CASSEQGLNIQYF.

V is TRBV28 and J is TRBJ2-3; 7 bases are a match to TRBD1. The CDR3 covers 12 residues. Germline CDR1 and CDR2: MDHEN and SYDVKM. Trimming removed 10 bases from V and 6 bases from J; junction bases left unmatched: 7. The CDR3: CATRQGYDTQYF. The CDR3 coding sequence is TGTGCCACCCGACAGGGTTACGATACGCAGTATTTT.

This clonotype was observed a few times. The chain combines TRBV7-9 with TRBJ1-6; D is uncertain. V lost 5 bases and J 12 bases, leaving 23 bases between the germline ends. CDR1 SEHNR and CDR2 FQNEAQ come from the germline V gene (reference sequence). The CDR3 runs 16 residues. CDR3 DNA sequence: TGTGCCAGCAGCCCCTCCCCTTGGAGAGGCGGTGAACCCCTCCACTTT. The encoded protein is CASSPSPWRGGEPLHF. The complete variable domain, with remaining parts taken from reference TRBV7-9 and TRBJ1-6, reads DTGVSQNPRHKITKRGQNVTFRCDPISEHNRLYWYRQTLGQGPEFLTYFQNEAQLEKSRLLSDRFSAERPKGSFSTLEIQRTEQGDSAMYLCASSPSPWRGGEPLHFGNGTRLTVT.

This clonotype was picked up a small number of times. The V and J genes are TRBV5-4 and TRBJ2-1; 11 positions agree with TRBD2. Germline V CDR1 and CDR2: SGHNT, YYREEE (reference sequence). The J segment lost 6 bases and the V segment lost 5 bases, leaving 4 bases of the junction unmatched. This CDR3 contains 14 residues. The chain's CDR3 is CASRVAGGPNEQFF. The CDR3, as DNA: TGTGCCAGCAGGGTAGCGGGGGGGCCCAATGAGCAGTTCTTC.

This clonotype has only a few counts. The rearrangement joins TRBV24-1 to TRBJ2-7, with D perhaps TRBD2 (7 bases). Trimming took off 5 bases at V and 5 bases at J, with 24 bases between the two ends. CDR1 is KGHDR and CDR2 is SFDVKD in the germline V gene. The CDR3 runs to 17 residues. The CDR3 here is CATSGSLPGGRINEQYF. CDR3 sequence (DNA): TGTGCCACCAGTGGTAGCCTCCCCGGGGGGCGTATTAACGAGCAGTACTTC.

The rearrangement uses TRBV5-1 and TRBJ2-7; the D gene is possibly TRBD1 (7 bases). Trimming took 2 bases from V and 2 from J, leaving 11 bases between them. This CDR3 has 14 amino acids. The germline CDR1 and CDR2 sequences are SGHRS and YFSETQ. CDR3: CASSFRGDTYEQYF. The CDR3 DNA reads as TGCGCCAGCAGCTTCAGGGGGGATACCTACGAGCAGTACTTC.

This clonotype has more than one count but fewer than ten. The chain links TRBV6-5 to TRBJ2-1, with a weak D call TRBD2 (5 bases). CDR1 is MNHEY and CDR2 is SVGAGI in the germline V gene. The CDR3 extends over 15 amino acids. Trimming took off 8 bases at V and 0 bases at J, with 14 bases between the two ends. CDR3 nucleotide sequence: TGTGCCAGCCGCGCTGTCGGAGGCTCCTACAATGAGCAGTTCTTC. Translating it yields CASRAVGGSYNEQFF.